This T cell receptor (beta chain) was sequenced in a study of post-analysis software for immune sequencing data (dated by TCRdb to the mid-2010s). For context, the study as a whole: The recorded disease courses included relapsing-remitting, secondary progressive and progressive-relapsing multiple sclerosis, and some patients had no subtype annotation. The patient repertoires were compared against fewer than twelve previously published healthy control repertoires obtained from donors aged 6 to 25 years. A subset of samples was prepared in parallel using single-end sample barcoding, then pooled and co-amplified after Illumina adapter ligation. Summary of the overall study and its limitations: Compared with controls, multiple sclerosis patients had significantly lower normalized Chao1 diversity, a finding suggesting substantial peripheral T-cell clonal expansion. Strong co-clustering of samples prepared in the same batch was shown by direct clustering with F measure, prompting a batch-effect correction. The multiple sclerosis patient group was slightly younger than the control group. Significantly higher frequencies in patients than in controls were found for about five TRBV segments, including TRBV5-6, TRBV5-1 and TRBV20-1.

Library preparation employed PCR. The sequencing machine was an Illumina HiSeq 2500. Unique molecular identifiers were incorporated into TCR beta cDNA libraries to reduce PCR and sequencing biases. Per 1 to 10 million input T cells, roughly 500,000 cDNA molecules were obtained, such that each molecule approximated one T cell. The patient libraries were prepared and sequenced using the same protocol as the earlier healthy control dataset. Within a given batch, samples were prepared together, multiplexed and sequenced on the same HiSeq lane. Under the source paper's analysis protocol: MIGEC handled the raw barcoded reads, throwing out single-read molecular identifier groups before consensus assembly and CDR3 extraction. VDJtools was used for post-analysis of the clonotype tables, and diversity was normalized by down-sampling every dataset to the size of the smallest sample. To correct batch-related cross-sample contamination, repertoire overlap clustering matched CDR3 amino acid sequences but not nucleotide sequences. TCRdb passed the public sequencing reads through fastp at Q25 and MiXCR, retaining productive beta sequences. Each entry is one CDR3 protein sequence, shown with its most common DNA and genes. TCRdb, not the authors, supplied the V and J calls. This sample is represented by around 400,000 distinct CDR3 sequences; roughly 36% of them were singletons. The leading ten clones occupy 13% of the sample.

In the case of this clonotype: The target of this receptor is not known. No much larger clone exists at a distance of one base, and base qualities are not known.

To demonstrate the VDJtools post-analysis software, TCR beta repertoires were profiled from the peripheral blood of about a dozen young patients with multiple sclerosis. The multiple sclerosis patients were children and adolescents ranging in age from about 6 to 17 years. CDR1 and CDR2 were assigned from the germline V gene (reference sequence) as LGHDT and YNNKEL. There are 11 amino acids in the CDR3, from cysteine to phenylalanine inclusive. Only CDR3 DNA remains: 33 bases, in frame from the first base. V is clipped by 4 bases and J by 8 bases, and the sequence between their germline boundaries is 9 bases long.

This TCR came from a girl aged 5-17 years with multiple sclerosis. The chain couples TRBV3-1 to TRBJ2-7; D gene: possibly TRBD2, on 6 matching bases. The sample was blood. The nucleotide sequence reads as follows: TGTGCCAGCAGCCGGGGACTCCAGCAGTACTTC. Its product reads: CASSRGLQQYF.